Described below is a single T cell receptor beta chain sequence and its context. Trimming took 1 base from V and 3 from J; bases not matched to a gene: 10. Per the germline V gene, CDR1 is SGHNT and CDR2 is YENEEA. This CDR3 has 17 residues. Original analysis: Amplification with reference gene primers provided the estimates of nucleated cell counts. Profiling relied on immunoSEQ multiplex PCR, and the TCRdb table lists in-frame clones only, not all of them. That table furnishes V, J and clone size, whereas the DNA furnished D and trimming. The sample comprises under 150,000 clones, approximately 82% of which are singletons, and about 8% rests with the top ten. This sample was included in a study of blood T cell repertoires in COVID-19. Overall study: COVID-19 samples, acute and convalescent, were from the United States, Italy and Spain. Sources were T cells, B-cell-depleted T cells, or PBMCs; the material itself was cDNA or gDNA.

The sequence was obtained from a man in his sixties or seventies with active or convalescent COVID-19. The sequenced sample consisted of peripheral blood. The V call is TRBV11-3, the J call TRBJ2-7; 9 bases align to TRBD1. CDR3 DNA: TGTGCCAGCAGCTTAGTTGTTAGGACAGGGGATCACTACGAGCAGTACTTC. It encodes CASSLVVRTGDHYEQYF.